Included here is one T cell receptor (beta chain) sequence, with context. The assay was immunoSEQ multiplex PCR, and TCRdb's table has in-frame clones only and misses some. The sample holds approximately 170,000 clones, more than 65% seen once. The data are from a study of blood T cell repertoires in COVID-19. In germline, CDR1 is SGHRS, CDR2 YFSETQ. The ends were cut back, 3 bases at V and 6 bases at J, with 19 bases in the middle. CDR3 length: 15 amino acids. The chain combines TRBV5-1 with TRBJ2-7, with D perhaps TRBD1 (5 bases). What was sequenced was peripheral blood. This clonotype was obtained from a man between 65 and 85 years old with active or convalescent COVID-19. The CDR3 DNA sequence: TGCGCCAGCAGCTCACTCGGACAAAGAGGTTCCGAGCAGTACTTC. Protein: CASSSLGQRGSEQYF.